A single sample gave rise to the 26 T cell receptor beta chains below, sequenced in a study of T cell repertoires in cytomegalovirus infection. TCRdb reanalysed the reads using MiXCR and keeps one entry per CDR3 protein. The sample yields about 330,000 distinct CDR3 sequences, more than 8% seen once. Source material: PBMCs. The receptors shown here come from a human donor in good health (CMV status not recorded). Some clones in this sample may be carry-over from other donors' samples.

The rearrangement links TRBV28 to TRBJ2-7; the D is unclear. Per the germline V gene, CDR1 is MDHEN and CDR2 is SYDVKM. CDR3 length: 12 residues. V lost 1 base and J lost 6, with 7 bases in between. CDR3 bases: TGTGCCAGCAGTTTATTAGGGCTCGAGCAGTACTTC. Amino acid sequence: CASSLLGLEQYF.

At least ten counts were recorded for this clonotype. The chain recombines TRBV4-2 with TRBJ1-1; D might be TRBD1 (6 bases). The V and J ends lost 0 bases and 8 bases respectively, with 13 bases between them. CDR1 and CDR2 from the germline V gene are LGHNA and YNFKEQ. CDR3 length: 14 amino acids. Written as DNA, the CDR3 is TGTGCCAGCAGCCAAGATCGAAGGGGGGAGGAAGCTTTCTTT. Its translation is CASSQDRRGEEAFF.

This chain connects TRBV10-3 to TRBJ2-1; perhaps TRBD2 as D (6 bases). V was pared by 6 bases and J by 4 bases, with 10 bases between. Germline CDR1 ENHRY, CDR2 SYGVKD. This CDR3 has 13 amino acids. DNA for the CDR3: TGTGCCATCAGCGACCGGGGGTACAATGAGCAGTTCTTC. Protein product: CAISDRGYNEQFF.

This clonotype was seen a few times. The CDR3 spells CASSFLRLVPGELFF. DNA of the CDR3: TGTGCCAGCAGTTTCCTCCGGTTGGTGCCCGGGGAGCTGTTTTTT. This rearrangement joins TRBV28 to TRBJ2-2; D gene ambiguous. The CDR3 length is 15 residues. CDR1 is MDHEN and CDR2 is SYDVKM in the germline V gene. Between the trimmed V and J ends, which lost 3 bases and 6 bases, there was a span of 14 bases.

This clonotype has more than one count but fewer than ten. The chain joins TRBV28 to TRBJ2-1; TRBD2 matches 10 bases. Germline loops: CDR1 MDHEN, CDR2 SYDVKM. The trim removed 9 bases at V and 0 bases at J, leaving 23 bases unmatched. This CDR3 comprises 21 residues. This CDR3 reads CASKNFEAGGPSGSSYNEQFF. The DNA of the CDR3 is TGTGCCAGTAAAAACTTCGAAGCGGGAGGGCCAAGTGGCAGCTCCTACAATGAGCAGTTCTTC.

This clonotype occurred a few times. This chain joins TRBV27 and TRBJ1-1; tentatively, D is TRBD1 (5 bases). Germline loops: CDR1 MNHEY, CDR2 SMNVEV (reference sequence). This CDR3 region has 13 residues. Trimming took off 6 bases at V and 5 bases at J, with 13 bases between the two ends. CDR3 DNA: TGTGCCAGCAGAAAAGGAGGGGAGACTGAAGCTTTCTTT. This sequence encodes CASRKGGETEAFF.

The table lists this clonotype with many counts. The V gene is TRBV7-2, the J gene TRBJ2-1, with a weak D call TRBD2 (6 bases). The CDR3 is 16 residues long. Germline CDR1 is SGHTA and CDR2 is FQGNSA. V lost 3 bases and J lost 3, with 15 bases in between. The CDR3 nucleotides are TGTGCCAGCAGCTTGCTACTAGCAATAATCTACAATGAGCAGTTCTTC. Amino acids: CASSLLLAIIYNEQFF.

The sample holds a few counts of this clonotype. An end of the junction differs from the germline gene, which may be a read error. The J gene is TRBJ2-5, the V gene TRBV4-1; a possible D gene is TRBD2 (6 bases). CDR3 length equals 14 residues. CDR1 is MGHRA, CDR2 YSYEKL, per germline. The CDR3 nucleotides are TGTGCCAGCAGCCGGGGACTGGAGGGAGAGACCCAGTACTTC. Its protein product is CASSRGLEGETQYF.

This rearrangement joins TRBV10-3 to TRBJ1-5; 7 bases are shared with TRBD1. CDR3 length: 15 residues. Germline V gene lookup returns CDR1 ENHRY and CDR2 SYGVKD. Losses at the gene ends were 8 bases for V and 2 bases for J; bases not matched to a gene: 9. CDR3 loop: CAIRENGQGNQPQHF. The DNA of the CDR3 is TGTGCCATCCGCGAAAATGGACAGGGCAATCAGCCCCAGCATTTT.

This chain uses TRBV7-9 with TRBJ1-5; no clear D gene. With 1 base removed from V and 5 bases from J, the gap between germline ends came to 18 bases. Germline V CDR1 and CDR2: SEHNR, FQNEAQ (reference sequence). The CDR3 is 17 amino acids. The CDR3 loop is CASSLGPRTQDDQPQHF. In DNA form, the CDR3 reads TGTGCCAGCAGCTTAGGCCCTCGGACTCAAGATGATCAGCCCCAGCATTTT.

This clonotype was seen more than once but under ten times. The chain links TRBV12-3 or TRBV12-4 to TRBJ1-2, with 8 positions matching TRBD1. The CDR3 loop spans 14 amino acids. The V gene end was trimmed by 1 base and the J gene end by 7 bases; junction bases not matched to a gene: 5. CDR3 sequence reads: CASSLDRGFFGYTF. DNA for the CDR3: TGTGCCAGCAGTTTAGACAGGGGGTTTTTTGGCTACACCTTC.

The chain recombines TRBV6-1 with TRBJ2-1, with D tentatively TRBD1 (6 bases). The CDR3 is made up of 15 amino acids. Germline V gene data show CDR1 as MNHNS and CDR2 as SASEGT. V lost 6 bases and J 3 bases, leaving 15 bases between the germline ends. DNA for the CDR3: TGTGCCAGCAGCCTTGACAGGTCAGACTACAATGAGCAGTTCTTC. Residues: CASSLDRSDYNEQFF.

V usage is TRBV4-1 and J usage is TRBJ2-7, with unresolved D. Germline CDR1 and CDR2: MGHRA and YSYEKL. This CDR3 is built from 15 residues. V lost 0 bases to trimming and J lost 4 bases, with 13 bases between them. CDR3 DNA sequence: TGCGCCAGCAGCCAAGATAGTTCATTTAGATACGAGCAGTACTTC. Encoded protein: CASSQDSSFRYEQYF.

The chain combines TRBV12-3 or TRBV12-4 with TRBJ2-2, with a tentative D call TRBD1 (6 bases). The CDR3 consists of 15 residues. V gave up 5 bases and J gave up 8 bases, with 18 bases separating them. The CDR3 here is CASSRRQVKEGELFF. CDR3 nucleotide sequence: TGTGCCAGCAGTCGACGACAGGTGAAGGAGGGGGAGCTGTTTTTT.

The V call is TRBV5-5, the J call TRBJ1-1; D is ambiguous. The germline gives CDR1 SGHKS, CDR2 YYEKEE (reference sequence). The CDR3 has 14 amino acids. V gave up 4 bases and J gave up 7 bases, with 17 bases separating them. As DNA, the CDR3 is TGTGCCAGCAGCCGGTGGCAGACCGATCTTGAAGCTTTCTTT. It encodes CASSRWQTDLEAFF.

J is TRBJ2-1 and V is TRBV20-1; 8 nucleotides agree with TRBD1. The CDR3 contains 14 residues. Germline V gives CDR1 DFQATT, CDR2 SNEGSKA (reference sequence). With V trimmed by 6 bases and J by 4 bases, 8 bases remained unmatched. CDR3 DNA sequence: TGCAGTGCATTTCAGGGGGCGCGGTACAATGAGCAGTTCTTC. As protein: CSAFQGARYNEQFF.

This clonotype was counted a few times. The rearrangement links TRBV5-1 to TRBJ2-7; D is possibly TRBD2 (6 bases). Trimming took off 5 bases at V and 2 bases at J, with 14 bases between the two ends. The CDR3 has 14 residues. Germline V gene data show CDR1 as SGHRS and CDR2 as YFSETQ. The CDR3 here is CASRFGAGPYEQYF. The CDR3 DNA sequence: TGCGCCAGCAGATTTGGAGCGGGTCCCTACGAGCAGTACTTC.

The rearrangement links TRBV11-2 to TRBJ2-7; 9 bases agree with TRBD2. J lost 5 bases, V lost 7 bases, and 9 bases had no gene match. CDR3 length equals 14 residues. The germline gives CDR1 SGHAT, CDR2 FQNNGV. The CDR3 spells CASTLGTSSDEQYF. The CDR3, as DNA: TGTGCCAGCACCCTCGGGACTAGCAGCGACGAGCAGTACTTC.

The chain links TRBV28 to TRBJ1-1; D call uncertain. CDR1 and CDR2 from the germline V gene are MDHEN and SYDVKM. V was pared by 5 bases and J by 1 base, with 14 bases between. This CDR3 is 15 amino acids long. CDR3 sequence: CASSPPGQTNTEAFF. CDR3 coding DNA: TGTGCCAGCAGTCCCCCCGGGCAAACGAACACTGAAGCTTTCTTT.

This clonotype was detected ten times or more. The rearrangement links TRBV7-8 to TRBJ2-7, with 10 bases matching TRBD1. Per the germline V gene, CDR1 is SGHVS and CDR2 is FQNEAQ. J gave up 4 bases and V 6 bases, and 6 bases lay outside the gene matches. The CDR3 loop spans 14 amino acids. CDR3 protein: CASSGTGALYEQYF. CDR3 nucleotide sequence: TGTGCCAGCAGTGGGACAGGGGCCCTTTACGAGCAGTACTTC.

This chain uses TRBV7-6 with TRBJ2-2; 8 positions agree with TRBD2. The CDR3 sequence is 16 residues long. Germline-derived CDR1 and CDR2 are SGHVS and FNYEAQ. V shed 3 bases, J shed 2 bases, and the junction held 5 bases outside the gene matches. The CDR3 sequence: CASSFAAGANTGELFF. The CDR3 region has the DNA TGTGCCAGCAGCTTTGCAGCGGGGGCTAACACCGGGGAGCTGTTTTTT.

Ten or more counts support this clonotype. This sequence joins TRBV7-2 and TRBJ1-3; 7 bases map to TRBD1. From germline, CDR1 is SGHTA and CDR2 FQGNSA. The CDR3 is 15 amino acids. J gave up 7 bases and V 5 bases, and 11 bases lay outside the gene matches. Here the CDR3 DNA reads TGTGCCAGCAGCCCCACGACAGGGAGCAGGAACACCATATATTTT. Protein sequence: CASSPTTGSRNTIYF.

Concerning this clonotype itself: A much larger clone sits a single nucleotide away, making a read error possible. The V and J genes are TRBV20-1 and TRBJ2-7; 7 bases are shared with TRBD1. Germline V gene sequence: CDR1 DFQATT, CDR2 SNEGSKA (reference sequence). This CDR3 contains 13 residues. This chain's CDR3 is CGARTGSSYEQYF. CDR3 in DNA: TGCGGTGCCCGGACAGGCAGCTCCTACGAGCAGTACTTC.

Turning to this clonotype: Just one base apart from a much larger clone, this may be a read error. The chain links TRBV7-8 to TRBJ1-2; no definite D call. This CDR3 has 14 amino acids. Germline V gene data show CDR1 as SGHVS and CDR2 as FQNEAQ. Written as DNA, the CDR3 is TGTGCCGGCAGCTTAGCGGTGAAGGGTCGCGGCTACACCTTC. Amino acids: CAGSLAVKGRGYTF.

The V and J genes are TRBV7-9 and TRBJ2-6; D uncertain. V was pared by 8 bases and J by 0 bases, with 14 bases between. The CDR3 covers 16 residues. The V gene's germline CDR1 is SEHNR and CDR2 FQNEAQ (reference sequence). The CDR3 nucleotides are TGTGCCAGCTCGTATAAACGGACCTCTGGGGCCAACGTCCTGACTTTC. Protein sequence: CASSYKRTSGANVLTF.

V is TRBV6-1 and J is TRBJ2-5; a possible D gene is TRBD2 (6 bases). Trimming pared 0 bases from V and 5 bases from J, leaving 13 bases between. There are 15 residues in the CDR3. The germline V gene has CDR1 MNHNS and CDR2 SASEGT. In nucleotides, the CDR3 is TGTGCCAGCAGTGAAGCGAGGAGGGAGTGGGAGACCCAGTACTTC. It codes for CASSEARREWETQYF.